The 18 T cell receptor beta chains given below trace back to one sample, sequenced in a study of tumor-infiltrating lymphocytes in primary liver carcinoma. Total RNA (roughly 550 ng) served as template for TCR beta cDNA synthesis primed by a constant-region primer. Sequencing libraries for TCR beta derived from three nested multiplex PCR rounds that used slightly modified ARM-PCR. TRBV1-TRBV30 forward primers paired with a C-beta reverse primer were used in the first two PCR rounds, which ran approximately 10 cycles each. Via MiXCR, TCRdb re-called the multiplex PCR reads, giving one row per CDR3 protein. Found here are about 64,000 distinct CDR3 sequences, 71% of them singletons; the top ten hold 40%. The study co-extracted DNA and RNA from around 18-30 mg of unsorted bulk tissue. The sample taken for sequencing was liver tumor tissue from sampling region 4. Subset denoted: tumor region T4, right-lateral pole. The receptors shown here come from a middle-aged man with primary liver carcinoma and hepatitis B virus infection.

Points on this clonotype: A read error is possible here, since a much larger clone lies one base away. The chain is built from TRBV11-2 and TRBJ2-2; 7 bases are shared with TRBD1. This CDR3 region has 17 residues. Germline CDR1 and CDR2: SGHAT and FQNNGV. The V gene end was trimmed by 3 bases and the J gene end by 7 bases; junction bases not matched to a gene: 14. The CDR3 sequence: CASSFDRDRVGIGELFF. The CDR3 coding sequence is TGTGCCAGCAGCTTTGATCGAGACAGGGTCGGCATCGGGGAGCTGTTTTTT. The variable domain in full, with the rest retrieved from reference TRBV11-2 and TRBJ2-2, is EAGVAQSPRYKIIEKRQSVAFWCNPISGHATLYWYQQILGQGPKLLIQFQNNGVVDDSQLPKDRFSAERLKGVDSTLKIQPAKLEDSAVYLCASSFDRDRVGIGELFFGEGSRLTVL.

Concerning this clonotype: A much larger clone differs from this one at a single base, so this may be a read error. The rearrangement links TRBV28 to TRBJ2-1; no reliable D call. The CDR3 is 15 residues long. From germline, CDR1 is MDHEN and CDR2 SYDVKM. CDR3 bases: TGTGCCAGCAGGCCGACCGTTAGCTCCTACGATGAGCAGTTCTTC. This encodes CASRPTVSSYDEQFF.

On this clonotype: At one end, the junction sequence differs from germline, possibly due to a read error. The chain has TRBV6-6 and TRBJ2-6, with D unresolved. The germline V gene has CDR1 MNHNY and CDR2 SVGAGI (reference sequence). The CDR3 contains 13 residues. CDR3 loop: CASLPSVAKVLTF. CDR3 DNA sequence: TGTGCCAGCTTGCCTTCCGTGGCCAAGGTCCTGACTTTC.

V gene TRBV4-2 combines with J gene TRBJ1-5, with a weak D call TRBD1 (5 bases). This CDR3 has 16 residues. CDR1 and CDR2 (germline): LGHNA, YNFKEQ. V was clipped by 3 bases and J by 7 bases, with 19 bases between them. In DNA form, the CDR3 reads TGTGCCAGCAGCCACGATCTAGGGGACGTGGGACAGCCCCAGCATTTT. Translating it yields CASSHDLGDVGQPQHF.

On this clonotype: A much larger clone differs by one base, so this may be a read error. The chain is built from TRBV28 and TRBJ2-7, with D possibly being TRBD2 (7 bases). This CDR3 has 17 amino acids. Germline CDR1 reads MDHEN; CDR2 reads SYDVKM. The V gene lost 5 bases and the J gene lost 9 bases, with 29 bases spanning the gap. The CDR3 coding sequence is TGTGCCAGCAGTCCCCCTGTAGGGGGAGGGCCCTCCGACGGGCAGTACTTC. Protein sequence: CASSPPVGGGPSDGQYF.

This clonotype has a handful of counts. This may be a read error: a much more frequent sequence differs by one nucleotide. The V call is TRBV11-2, the J call TRBJ2-2; TRBD1 or TRBD2 may be the D gene (6 bases each). This CDR3 is 17 amino acids long. The germline V gene has CDR1 SGHAT and CDR2 FQNNGV. The germline V and J ends were trimmed by 5 bases and 4 bases, with 20 bases remaining between them. The CDR3 spells CASSPIGRGLVTGELFF. In DNA, the CDR3 is TGTGCCAGCAGCCCAATAGGCAGGGGACTTGTCACCGGGGAGCTGTTTTTT.

This clonotype came up many times. This chain connects TRBV21-1 to TRBJ1-5. TRBV21-1 is marked as a pseudogene. CDR3 length: 15 residues. CDR3 sequence (DNA): TGTGCCAGCAGCAAACGTGGGTATAGCAATCAGCCCCAGCATTTT. Amino acids: CASSKRGYSNQPQHF.

As to this clonotype: At one end, the junction sequence differs from germline, possibly due to a read error. This chain joins TRBV11-3 and TRBJ2-2; 8 bases map to TRBD2. The CDR3 extends over 18 amino acids. Germline V gene lookup returns CDR1 SGHNT and CDR2 YENEEA. CDR3 loop: CAGSLDRGGRTYTRELLF. CDR3 in DNA: TGTGCCGGCAGCTTAGATCGAGGCGGGAGGACCTACACCCGGGAGCTGTTATTT.

This chain uses TRBV20-1 with TRBJ2-3, with a tentative D call TRBD1 (5 bases). The CDR3 spans 12 residues. Germline assignment: CDR1 DFQATT and CDR2 SNEGSKA (reference sequence). The germline V and J ends were trimmed by 3 bases and 2 bases, with 6 bases remaining between them. The CDR3 region has the DNA TGCAGTGCTAGGGACAACACAGATACGCAGTATTTT. Its protein is CSARDNTDTQYF.

Comments on this clonotype: A much larger clonotype is one base distant, so this may be a read error. This chain connects TRBV6-2 or TRBV6-3 to TRBJ1-5, with D perhaps TRBD1 (5 bases). V was cut by 7 bases and J by 1 base, with 20 bases left in between. Germline V gene sequence: CDR1 MNHEY, CDR2 SVGEGT. This CDR3 has 17 residues. DNA for the CDR3: TGTGCCAGCAACCCACCGGCCGCGGGGACCAGCAATCAGCCCCAGCATTTT. This codes for CASNPPAAGTSNQPQHF.

The V and J genes are TRBV29-1 and TRBJ2-1; a weak D match, TRBD2 (6 bases). CDR3 length: 14 amino acids. V shed 4 bases and J shed 3 bases, with 13 bases lying between them. Germline V gene sequence: CDR1 SQVTM, CDR2 ANQGSEA. The CDR3 bases are TGCAGCGTTGTCTGGCTAGCGTGCTACAATGAGCAGTTCTTC. Translation: CSVVWLACYNEQFF.

V is TRBV5-1 and J is TRBJ2-3; no firm D call. Germline loops: CDR1 SGHRS, CDR2 YFSETQ. This CDR3 is built from 14 residues. V lost 0 bases, J lost 2 bases, and 7 bases lay in between. The CDR3 DNA reads TGCGCCAGCAGCTTGGGAATGCACACAGATACGCAGTATTTT. This codes for CASSLGMHTDTQYF.

Details on this clonotype: A read error may explain this, as a much larger clone is one base away. The chain has TRBV4-1 and TRBJ2-1; 7 nucleotides line up with TRBD2. Per the germline V gene, CDR1 is MGHRA and CDR2 is YSYEKL. The CDR3 spans 16 residues. V was clipped by 2 bases and J by 4 bases; unmatched bases: 8. The CDR3 spells CASSQLGTIEYNEQFF. CDR3 nucleotide sequence: TGCGCCAGCAGCCAACTCGGGACTATTGAGTACAATGAGCAGTTCTTC.

This clonotype was found a few times. The junction departs from germline at one end; a sequencing error may be responsible. The gene calls are TRBV11-2 and TRBJ2-5; D remains unclear. The CDR3 has 13 amino acids. Looked up from germline, CDR1 is SGHAT and CDR2 is FQNNGV. The chain's CDR3 is CASSLVLEETQCF. The DNA of the CDR3 is TGTGCCAGTAGCTTAGTTTTGGAAGAGACCCAGTGCTTC.

To note about this clonotype: One end of the junction varies from germline; a read error may be responsible. This chain joins TRBV12-3 or TRBV12-4 and TRBJ2-7, with D tentatively TRBD2 (6 bases). The CDR3 extends over 16 amino acids. As DNA, the CDR3 is TGTGCCAGCAGTTTGACCCCGGTTTCGGGAGCCTATGAGCAGTACTTC. Protein sequence: CASSLTPVSGAYEQYF.

The chain joins TRBV20-1 to TRBJ2-5; D gene ambiguous. CDR3 length: 12 amino acids. The germline V gene encodes CDR1 DFQATT and CDR2 SNEGSKA (reference sequence). Trimming removed 8 bases from V and 2 bases from J, with 12 bases in between. CDR3 DNA sequence: TGCAGTACCAAGCCTTCTCAAGAGACCCAGTACTTC. Translation gives CSTKPSQETQYF.

This clonotype has at least ten counts. The chain links TRBV5-1 to TRBJ2-1; 7 positions match TRBD1. The CDR3 consists of 13 residues. Germline V gives CDR1 SGHRS, CDR2 YFSETQ. Trimming cost V 2 bases and J 6 bases; bases outside gene matches: 2. DNA for the CDR3: TGCGCCAGCAGCTTAACAGGGGTCAATGAGCAGTTCTTC. It translates to CASSLTGVNEQFF.

As for this clonotype: The junction departs from germline at one end; a sequencing error may be responsible. V gene TRBV4-3 combines with J gene TRBJ2-1; a possible D gene is TRBD1 (6 bases). The CDR3 spans 15 residues. Looked up from germline, CDR1 is LGHNA and CDR2 is YSLEER. CDR3 coding DNA: TGCGCCAGAAGCCAAGCCGACAGGACCTACAATGATCAGTTCTTC. It specifies CARSQADRTYNDQFF.